A single sample gave rise to the 29 T cell receptor beta chains below, sequenced in a study of cytomegalovirus exposure and HLA in healthy donors. 60 Vbeta and 13 Jbeta primers were used in PCR. The assay was immunoSEQ multiplex PCR, and TCRdb's table has in-frame clones only and misses some. The repertoire has 90,000 to 95,000 clones, around 80% of them found once; the top ten carry around 4%. The sample consisted of PBMCs. The origin of the receptors is a male donor in good health and CMV-seropositive.

This clone was counted between two and nine times. This sequence joins TRBV9 and TRBJ2-1, with 9 bases identical to TRBD1. Germline CDR1 reads SGDLS; CDR2 reads YYNGEE. This CDR3 contains 14 residues. Trimming removed 3 bases from V and 4 bases from J; junction bases left unmatched: 2. The CDR3 reads CASSAGQGYNEQFF. The CDR3 DNA follows: TGTGCCAGCAGCGCTGGACAGGGGTACAATGAGCAGTTCTTC.

The rearrangement uses TRBV14 and TRBJ1-6, with TRBD1 as a possible D gene (5 bases). V was clipped by 0 bases and J by 10 bases, with 13 bases between them. This CDR3 contains 15 residues. From germline, CDR1 is SGHDN and CDR2 FVKESK. For the CDR3, the DNA is TGTGCCAGCAGCCAAGATCCGGCAGGGAAGTCACCCCTCCACTTT. The encoded protein is CASSQDPAGKSPLHF.

The chain couples TRBV6-1 to TRBJ2-7; maybe TRBD1 (6 bases). CDR1 and CDR2 (germline): MNHNS, SASEGT. The CDR3 loop spans 12 amino acids. V was clipped by 8 bases and J by 3 bases, with 11 bases between them. CDR3 residues: CASGTQHYEQYF. The CDR3 nucleotides read TGTGCCAGCGGGACACAGCACTACGAGCAGTACTTC.

The rearrangement uses TRBV6-1 and TRBJ2-2; D might be TRBD2 (5 bases). The germline gives CDR1 MNHNS, CDR2 SASEGT. Trimming took off 7 bases at V and 0 bases at J, with 9 bases between the two ends. The CDR3 is 14 amino acids. For the CDR3, the DNA is TGTGCCAGCATCCGAGGGCCGAACACCGGGGAGCTGTTTTTT. It codes for CASIRGPNTGELFF.

The chain carries TRBV12-5 and TRBJ2-7, with TRBD1 identical over 8 bases. Trimming took 0 bases from V and 5 from J; bases not matched to a gene: 6. Germline CDR1 reads LGHNT; CDR2 reads FRNRAP. The CDR3 has 15 amino acids. The CDR3 sequence: CASGLVAGGRNEQYF. In DNA form, the CDR3 reads TGTGCTAGTGGTTTGGTGGCAGGGGGCCGAAACGAGCAGTACTTC. Together with reference TRBV12-5 and TRBJ2-7, the CDR3 gives the full variable domain: DARVTQTPRHKVTEMGQEVTMRCQPILGHNTVFWYRQTMMQGLELLAYFRNRAPLDDSGMPKDRFSAEMPDATLATLKIQPSEPRDSAVYFCASGLVAGGRNEQYFGPGTRLTVT.

The V and J genes are TRBV19 and TRBJ2-7; possibly TRBD2 for D (6 bases). Trimming took 3 bases from V and 4 from J, leaving 10 bases between them. Germline lookup yields CDR1 LNHDA and CDR2 SQIVND (reference sequence). The CDR3 extends over 13 amino acids. The CDR3 protein is CASSIGLMYEQYF. The CDR3 bases are TGTGCCAGTAGTATCGGACTAATGTACGAGCAGTACTTC.

V gene TRBV14 combines with J gene TRBJ2-7, with D uncertain. Trimming removed 3 bases from V and 3 bases from J, with 3 bases in between. The germline gives CDR1 SGHDN, CDR2 FVKESK. The CDR3 spans 11 residues. This CDR3 reads CASSHSYEQYF. The CDR3 bases are TGTGCCAGCAGCCACAGCTACGAGCAGTACTTC.

The chain combines TRBV19 with TRBJ1-2, with 10 bases that match TRBD1. V shed 5 bases, J shed 4 bases, and the junction held 4 bases outside the gene matches. Looked up from germline, CDR1 is LNHDA and CDR2 is SQIVND (reference sequence). The CDR3 has 14 amino acids. The CDR3 is CASSRTGGTYGYTF. CDR3 coding DNA: TGTGCCAGTAGTCGGACAGGGGGGACCTATGGCTACACCTTC.

The V gene is TRBV28, the J gene TRBJ2-7; D may be TRBD1 (6 bases). The germline V gene encodes CDR1 MDHEN and CDR2 SYDVKM. There are 12 residues in the CDR3. V lost 1 base and J lost 5, with 6 bases in between. In nucleotides, the CDR3 is TGTGCCAGCAGTTTATCAGGGGACGAGCAGTACTTC. Its protein product is CASSLSGDEQYF. The full variable domain, its missing parts supplied by reference TRBV28 and TRBJ2-7, is DVKVTQSSRYLVKRTGEKVFLECVQDMDHENMFWYRQDPGLGLRLIYFSYDVKMKEKGDIPEGYSVSREKKERFSLILESASTNQTSMYLCASSLSGDEQYFGPGTRLTVT.

The V gene is TRBV11-2, the J gene TRBJ2-3; 14 bases are shared with TRBD2. The CDR3 extends over 17 amino acids. J was trimmed by 4 bases and V by 5 bases; bases with no gene match: 8. Germline-derived CDR1 and CDR2 are SGHAT and FQNNGV. DNA for the CDR3: TGTGCCAGCAGCCCCCGGACTAGCGGGGGGAGGGCAGATACGCAGTATTTT. This sequence encodes CASSPRTSGGRADTQYF.

The chain joins TRBV4-2 to TRBJ1-2; D possibly corresponds to TRBD1 (5 bases). CDR1 is LGHNA, CDR2 YNFKEQ, per germline. V lost 0 bases to trimming and J lost 4 bases, with 12 bases between them. This CDR3 has 15 residues. CDR3 sequence reads: CASSQELLGAYGYTF. CDR3 coding DNA: TGTGCCAGCAGCCAAGAATTGTTAGGGGCCTATGGCTACACCTTC.

The chain couples TRBV7-2 to TRBJ2-5, with a tentative D call TRBD2 (5 bases). The CDR3 length is 13 residues. V was trimmed by 3 bases and J by 7 bases, leaving 12 bases between them. Germline CDR1 and CDR2: SGHTA and FQGNSA. The DNA of the CDR3 is TGTGCCAGCAGCTTGAGCGGCCCCGGGACCCAGTACTTC. This encodes CASSLSGPGTQYF.

The chain joins TRBV7-9 to TRBJ2-7; the D gene is possibly TRBD2 (6 bases). The CDR3 sequence is 13 residues long. V was trimmed by 7 bases and J by 9 bases, leaving 19 bases between them. Germline V CDR1 and CDR2: SEHNR, FQNEAQ (reference sequence). For the CDR3, the DNA is TGTGCCAGCACCTCCGGGCCGGGAGCAGTGCAGTACTTC. The encoded protein is CASTSGPGAVQYF. Variable domain in full (rest from reference TRBV7-9 and TRBJ2-7): DTGVSQNPRHKITKRGQNVTFRCDPISEHNRLYWYRQTLGQGPEFLTYFQNEAQLEKSRLLSDRFSAERPKGSFSTLEIQRTEQGDSAMYLCASTSGPGAVQYFGPGTRLTVT.

This chain links TRBV6-4 with TRBJ2-1; 12 bases match TRBD2. The CDR3 runs to 15 residues. Germline CDR1 and CDR2: MRHNA and SNTAGT. V shed 6 bases, J shed 7 bases, and the junction held 7 bases outside the gene matches. DNA for the CDR3: TGTGCCAGCAGAGACCTAGCGGGGGGGCCTAATGAGCAGTTCTTC. It translates to CASRDLAGGPNEQFF.

This chain links TRBV7-9 with TRBJ2-1; TRBD2 is a possible D gene (5 bases). V shed 3 bases and J shed 5 bases, with 14 bases lying between them. CDR3 length: 15 residues. Germline assignment: CDR1 SEHNR and CDR2 FQNEAQ (reference sequence). DNA for the CDR3: TGTGCCAGCAGCTTTGGGGAGCGTACTCACAATGAGCAGTTCTTC. As protein: CASSFGERTHNEQFF.

The chain joins TRBV5-6 to TRBJ2-3, with TRBD2 identical over 11 bases. There are 16 residues in the CDR3. With V trimmed by 4 bases and J by 8 bases, 12 bases remained unmatched. Germline loops: CDR1 SGHDT, CDR2 YYEEEE. This chain's CDR3 is CASSLGLLAGVGTQYF. The CDR3, as DNA: TGTGCCAGCAGCCTTGGGTTACTAGCGGGGGTTGGTACGCAGTATTTT.

Comments on this clone: Compared with germline, one end of the junction differs, possibly owing to a read error. Other nucleotide sequences in the sample specify the same CDR3. This chain joins TRBV6-1 and TRBJ1-6, with 7 bases aligning to TRBD1. Germline loops: CDR1 MNHNS, CDR2 SASEGT. This CDR3 contains 15 residues. The CDR3, as DNA: TGCGCCAGCAGGGACCGGGACAGAAATAATTCACCCCTCCACTTT. Translating gives CASRDRDRNNSPLHF.

V is TRBV30 and J is TRBJ1-2, with D unresolved. The CDR3 has 14 amino acids. Trimming left V 1 base short and J 3 bases short, with 12 bases between. Germline CDR1 reads GTSNPN; CDR2 reads SVGIG (reference sequence). CDR3: CAWSGGGWDYGYTF. The CDR3 DNA is TGTGCCTGGAGTGGAGGCGGCTGGGACTATGGCTACACCTTC.

V usage is TRBV29-1 and J usage is TRBJ2-7; 7 nucleotides align to TRBD1. The CDR3 length is 14 residues. Per germline, CDR1 SQVTM and CDR2 ANQGSEA. Trimming took 2 bases from V and 1 from J; bases not matched to a gene: 5. DNA of the CDR3: TGCAGCGTTGAAAAAACAGGGGATTCCTACGAGCAGTACTTC. This translates into CSVEKTGDSYEQYF.

CDR3 DNA sequence: TGTGCCAGCAGTGACAGGGTTGATGAGCAGTTCTTC. Its protein product is CASSDRVDEQFF. The gene calls are TRBV2 and TRBJ2-1; tentative D call: TRBD1 (5 bases). V was cut by 3 bases and J by 8 bases, with 8 bases left in between. The CDR3 has 12 residues. CDR1 SNHLY and CDR2 FYNNEI come from the germline V gene.

The rearrangement links TRBV2 to TRBJ2-2, with 9 bases that match TRBD1. CDR1 is SNHLY and CDR2 is FYNNEI in the germline V gene. The CDR3 contains 16 residues. With 5 bases clipped from V and 4 bases from J, the junction kept 8 bases outside the gene matches. CDR3 in DNA: TGTGCCAGCAGTCTATCCCGGGACAGGGCCACCGGGGAGCTGTTTTTT. The encoded protein is CASSLSRDRATGELFF. The entire variable domain, with the rest obtained from reference TRBV2 and TRBJ2-2, is as follows: EPEVTQTPSHQVTQMGQEVILRCVPISNHLYFYWYRQILGQKVEFLVSFYNNEISEKSEIFDDQFSVERPDGSNFTLKIRSTKLEDSAMYFCASSLSRDRATGELFFGEGSRLTVL.

This chain connects TRBV6-1 to TRBJ1-5; no clear D gene. V was pared by 11 bases and J by 0 bases, with 11 bases between. This CDR3 has 13 residues. Germline assignment: CDR1 MNHNS and CDR2 SASEGT. The CDR3 bases are TGTGCCGGTGCCCAGTATAGCAATCAGCCCCAGCATTTT. Its protein is CAGAQYSNQPQHF.

The chain employs TRBV19 and TRBJ2-7; 9 nucleotides agree with TRBD2. CDR3 length equals 14 residues. The germline V gene has CDR1 LNHDA and CDR2 SQIVND (reference sequence). V shed 6 bases, J shed 3 bases, and the junction held 6 bases outside the gene matches. The CDR3 here is CASSAGTSYYEQYF. The CDR3 region has the DNA TGTGCCAGTAGCGCCGGGACTAGCTACTACGAGCAGTACTTC.

The V call is TRBV19, the J call TRBJ2-7, with 12 bases fitting TRBD2. V lost 5 bases, J lost 0 bases, and 14 bases stayed unmatched. The germline gives CDR1 LNHDA, CDR2 SQIVND (reference sequence). The CDR3 has 19 residues. Here the CDR3 DNA reads TGTGCCAGTAGTTTCCGAAGGACTAGCGGGACCCTAATCTCCTACGAGCAGTACTTC. It specifies CASSFRRTSGTLISYEQYF.

The chain couples TRBV30 to TRBJ2-7, with TRBD1 identical over 9 bases. The V gene end was trimmed by 2 bases and the J gene end by 7 bases; junction bases not matched to a gene: 9. The CDR3 runs 14 residues. Germline CDR1 and CDR2: GTSNPN and SVGIG (reference sequence). For the CDR3, the DNA is TGTGCCTGGAGTCCCGGGACAGGGAGTATGGAGCAGTACTTC. Its translation: CAWSPGTGSMEQYF.

The chain links TRBV7-9 to TRBJ1-1, with 9 bases identical to TRBD1. V trimming: 5 bases; J trimming: 9 bases; junction bases outside the gene matches: 19. The CDR3 runs to 17 residues. In germline, CDR1 is SEHNR, CDR2 FQNEAQ (reference sequence). DNA of the CDR3: TGTGCCAGCAGCGATGGGAGGCTACAGGGGGCCCTGGCGAAAGCTTTCTTT. Translated: CASSDGRLQGALAKAFF.

This clone was picked up a small number of times. The CDR3 is CASSSLDREDEQFF. The DNA for the CDR3 is TGTGCCAGCAGCTCCCTGGACAGGGAGGATGAGCAGTTCTTC. The V gene is TRBV5-4, the J gene TRBJ2-1, with TRBD1 matching over 8 bases. The germline V gene encodes CDR1 SGHNT and CDR2 YYREEE (reference sequence). The CDR3 has 14 residues. V shed 3 bases, J shed 8 bases, and the junction held 7 bases outside the gene matches.

The V and J genes are TRBV15 and TRBJ2-3, with D maybe TRBD1 (5 bases). The CDR3 is 15 amino acids. The germline CDR1 and CDR2 sequences are LNHNV and YYDKDF (reference sequence). V lost 0 bases and J 3 bases, leaving 10 bases between the germline ends. The CDR3 region has the DNA TGTGCCACCAGCAGAGAAGGGGCCTCGACAGATACGCAGTATTTT. Protein product: CATSREGASTDTQYF.

The CDR3 sequence: CASSIIATDEQFF. The CDR3 DNA follows: TGTGCCAGTAGTATAATAGCGACGGATGAGCAGTTCTTC. This chain connects TRBV19 to TRBJ2-1; D may be TRBD2 (5 bases). The CDR3 is 13 residues long. Trimming took 2 bases from V and 8 from J, leaving 10 bases between them. Germline-derived CDR1 and CDR2 are LNHDA and SQIVND (reference sequence).